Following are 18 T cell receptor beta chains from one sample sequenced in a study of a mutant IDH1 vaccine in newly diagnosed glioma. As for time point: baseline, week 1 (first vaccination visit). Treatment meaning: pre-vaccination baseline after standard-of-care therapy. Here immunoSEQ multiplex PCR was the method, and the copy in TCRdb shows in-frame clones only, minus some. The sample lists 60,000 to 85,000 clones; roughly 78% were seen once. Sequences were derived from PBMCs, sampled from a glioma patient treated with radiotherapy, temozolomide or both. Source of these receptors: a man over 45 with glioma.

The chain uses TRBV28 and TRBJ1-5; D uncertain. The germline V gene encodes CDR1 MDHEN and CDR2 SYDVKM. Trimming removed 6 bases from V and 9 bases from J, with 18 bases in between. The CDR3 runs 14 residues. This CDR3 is CASSPGGPQWPQHF. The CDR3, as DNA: TGTGCCAGCAGCCCGGGTGGCCCCCAATGGCCCCAGCATTTT.

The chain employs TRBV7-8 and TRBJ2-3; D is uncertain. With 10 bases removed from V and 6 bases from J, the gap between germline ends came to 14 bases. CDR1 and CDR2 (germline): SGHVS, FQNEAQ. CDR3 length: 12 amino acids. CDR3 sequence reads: CATGPVPDTQYF. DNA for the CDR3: TGTGCCACTGGACCCGTCCCGGATACGCAGTATTTT.

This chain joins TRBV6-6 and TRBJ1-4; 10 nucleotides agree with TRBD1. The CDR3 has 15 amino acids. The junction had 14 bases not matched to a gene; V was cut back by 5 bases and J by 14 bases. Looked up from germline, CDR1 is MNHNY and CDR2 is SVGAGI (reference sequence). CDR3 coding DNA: TGTGCCAGCAGTCTACCGGGACAGGGGATACCTATCCTGTTTTTT. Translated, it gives CASSLPGQGIPILFF.

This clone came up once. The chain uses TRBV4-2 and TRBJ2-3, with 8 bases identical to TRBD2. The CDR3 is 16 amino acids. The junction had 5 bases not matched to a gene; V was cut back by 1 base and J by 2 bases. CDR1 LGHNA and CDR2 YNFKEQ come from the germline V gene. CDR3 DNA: TGTGCCAGCAGCCAAGTCGATAGCGGGGCCACAGATACGCAGTATTTT. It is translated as CASSQVDSGATDTQYF.

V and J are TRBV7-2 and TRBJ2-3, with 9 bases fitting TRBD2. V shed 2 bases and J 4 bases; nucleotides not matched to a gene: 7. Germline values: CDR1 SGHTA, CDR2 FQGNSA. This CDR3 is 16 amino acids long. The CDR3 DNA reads TGTGCCAGCAGCTTATGGCGCGGGGGGGCATCAGATACGCAGTATTTT. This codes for CASSLWRGGASDTQYF.

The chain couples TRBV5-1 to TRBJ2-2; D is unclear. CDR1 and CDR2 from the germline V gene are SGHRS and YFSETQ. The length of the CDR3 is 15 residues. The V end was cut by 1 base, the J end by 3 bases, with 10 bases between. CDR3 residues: CASSLNGGDTGELFF. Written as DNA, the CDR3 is TGCGCCAGCAGCTTGAATGGTGGAGACACCGGGGAGCTGTTTTTT.

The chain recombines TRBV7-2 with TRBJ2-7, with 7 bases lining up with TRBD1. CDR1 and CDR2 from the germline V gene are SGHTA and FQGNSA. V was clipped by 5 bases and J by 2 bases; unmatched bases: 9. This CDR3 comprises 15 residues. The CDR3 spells CASSQRQGPPYEQYF. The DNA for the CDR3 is TGTGCCAGCAGCCAAAGACAGGGACCCCCCTACGAGCAGTACTTC.

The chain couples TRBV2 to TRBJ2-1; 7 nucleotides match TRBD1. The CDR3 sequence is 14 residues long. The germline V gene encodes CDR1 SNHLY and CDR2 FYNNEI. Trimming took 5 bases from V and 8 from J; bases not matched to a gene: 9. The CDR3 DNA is TGTGCCAGCAGTTCCGAACAGGGGATCCATGAGCAGTTCTTC. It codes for CASSSEQGIHEQFF. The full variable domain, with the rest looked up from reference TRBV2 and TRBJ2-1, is EPEVTQTPSHQVTQMGQEVILRCVPISNHLYFYWYRQILGQKVEFLVSFYNNEISEKSEIFDDQFSVERPDGSNFTLKIRSTKLEDSAMYFCASSSEQGIHEQFFGPGTRLTVL.

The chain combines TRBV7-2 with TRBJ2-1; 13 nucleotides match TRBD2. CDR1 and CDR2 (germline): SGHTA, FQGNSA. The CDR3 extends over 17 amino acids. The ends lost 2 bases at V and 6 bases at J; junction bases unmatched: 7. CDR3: CASSLRTSGGWINEQFF. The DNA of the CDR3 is TGTGCCAGCAGCTTACGGACTAGCGGGGGTTGGATCAATGAGCAGTTCTTC.

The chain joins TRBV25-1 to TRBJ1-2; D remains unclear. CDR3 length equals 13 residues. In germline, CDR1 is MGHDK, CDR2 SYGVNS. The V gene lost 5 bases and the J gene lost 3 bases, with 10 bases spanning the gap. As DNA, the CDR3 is TGTGCCAGCAGTAAACACGGAGACTATGGCTACACCTTC. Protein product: CASSKHGDYGYTF.

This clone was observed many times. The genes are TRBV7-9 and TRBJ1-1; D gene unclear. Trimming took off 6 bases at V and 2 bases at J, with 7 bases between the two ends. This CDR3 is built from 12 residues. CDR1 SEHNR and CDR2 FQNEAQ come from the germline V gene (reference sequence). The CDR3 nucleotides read TGTGCCAGCAGTCAACCAAACACTGAAGCTTTCTTT. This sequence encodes CASSQPNTEAFF. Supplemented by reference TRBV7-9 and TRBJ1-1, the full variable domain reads DTGVSQNPRHKITKRGQNVTFRCDPISEHNRLYWYRQTLGQGPEFLTYFQNEAQLEKSRLLSDRFSAERPKGSFSTLEIQRTEQGDSAMYLCASSQPNTEAFFGQGTRLTVV.

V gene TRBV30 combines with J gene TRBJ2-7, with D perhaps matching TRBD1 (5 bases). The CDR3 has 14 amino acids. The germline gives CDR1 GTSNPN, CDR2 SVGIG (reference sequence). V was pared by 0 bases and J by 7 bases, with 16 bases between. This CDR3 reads CAWSVGSKSGEQYF. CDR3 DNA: TGTGCCTGGAGTGTCGGGTCCAAATCAGGGGAGCAGTACTTC.

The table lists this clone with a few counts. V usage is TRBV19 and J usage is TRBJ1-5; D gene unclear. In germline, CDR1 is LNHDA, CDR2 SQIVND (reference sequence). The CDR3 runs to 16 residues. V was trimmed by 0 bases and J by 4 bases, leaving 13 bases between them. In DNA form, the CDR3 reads TGTGCCAGTAGTATAGAACATCTCCGAGGAAATCAGCCCCAGCATTTT. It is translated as CASSIEHLRGNQPQHF.

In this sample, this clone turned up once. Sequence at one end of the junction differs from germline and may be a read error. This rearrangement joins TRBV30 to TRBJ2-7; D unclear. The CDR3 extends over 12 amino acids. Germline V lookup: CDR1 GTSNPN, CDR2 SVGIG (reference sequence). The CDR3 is CAWSVGSNEQYF. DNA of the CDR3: TGTGCCTGGAGTGTAGGCTCCAACGAGCAGTACTTC.

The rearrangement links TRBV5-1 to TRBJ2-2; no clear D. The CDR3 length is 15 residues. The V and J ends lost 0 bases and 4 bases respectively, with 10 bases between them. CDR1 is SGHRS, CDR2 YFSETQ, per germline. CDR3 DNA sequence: TGCGCCAGCAGCTTGGGATCTCCGACCACCGGGGAGCTGTTTTTT. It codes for CASSLGSPTTGELFF.

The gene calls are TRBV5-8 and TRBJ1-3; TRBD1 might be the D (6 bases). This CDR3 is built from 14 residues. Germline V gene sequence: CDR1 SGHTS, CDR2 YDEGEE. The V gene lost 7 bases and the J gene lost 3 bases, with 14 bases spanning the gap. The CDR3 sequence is CASPRGAGGNTIYF. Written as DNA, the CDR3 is TGTGCCAGCCCGCGGGGGGCAGGTGGAAACACCATATATTTT.

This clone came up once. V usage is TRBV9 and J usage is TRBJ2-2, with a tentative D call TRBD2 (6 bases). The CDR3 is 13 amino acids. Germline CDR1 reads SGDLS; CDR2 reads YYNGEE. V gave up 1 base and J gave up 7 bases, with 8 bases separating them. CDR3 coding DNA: TGTGCCAGCAGCGTACGGCGGGGCGGGGAGCTGTTTTTT. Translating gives CASSVRRGGELFF.

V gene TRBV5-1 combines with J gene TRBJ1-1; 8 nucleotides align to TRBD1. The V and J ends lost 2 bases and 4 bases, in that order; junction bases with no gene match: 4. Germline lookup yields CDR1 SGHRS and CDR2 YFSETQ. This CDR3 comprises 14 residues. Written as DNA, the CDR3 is TGCGCCAGCAGCTTACAGGGGGAGGCCACTGAAGCTTTCTTT. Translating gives CASSLQGEATEAFF.